This TCR beta chain was recorded in a study of post-analysis software for immune sequencing data. Findings of the study overall: Elevated frequency relative to controls characterized 4 or 5 TRBV segments in patients, TRBV5-6, TRBV5-1 and TRBV20-1 among them. Compared against controls, patients with multiple sclerosis displayed significantly lower normalized Chao1 diversity.

Germline V gene sequence: CDR1 SEHNR, CDR2 FQNEAQ (reference sequence). Between the trimmed V and J ends, which lost 3 bases and 3 bases, there was a span of 12 bases. The CDR3 totals 15 residues. In the case of this clonotype: What it binds is not known.

Presence of unique molecular identifiers characterized the TCR beta cDNA libraries. MiXCR, applied by TCRdb to the PCR reads, yields one record per CDR3 protein. The table includes roughly 570,000 distinct CDR3 sequences, approximately 31% detected once. The chain carries TRBV7-9 and TRBJ2-1, with D tentatively TRBD2 (6 bases). The sample comprised blood. The receptor was derived from a girl under 18 with multiple sclerosis. This CDR3 reads CASSFPGAIYNEQFF. The DNA for the CDR3 is TGTGCCAGCAGCTTTCCGGGAGCCATCTACAATGAGCAGTTCTTC.